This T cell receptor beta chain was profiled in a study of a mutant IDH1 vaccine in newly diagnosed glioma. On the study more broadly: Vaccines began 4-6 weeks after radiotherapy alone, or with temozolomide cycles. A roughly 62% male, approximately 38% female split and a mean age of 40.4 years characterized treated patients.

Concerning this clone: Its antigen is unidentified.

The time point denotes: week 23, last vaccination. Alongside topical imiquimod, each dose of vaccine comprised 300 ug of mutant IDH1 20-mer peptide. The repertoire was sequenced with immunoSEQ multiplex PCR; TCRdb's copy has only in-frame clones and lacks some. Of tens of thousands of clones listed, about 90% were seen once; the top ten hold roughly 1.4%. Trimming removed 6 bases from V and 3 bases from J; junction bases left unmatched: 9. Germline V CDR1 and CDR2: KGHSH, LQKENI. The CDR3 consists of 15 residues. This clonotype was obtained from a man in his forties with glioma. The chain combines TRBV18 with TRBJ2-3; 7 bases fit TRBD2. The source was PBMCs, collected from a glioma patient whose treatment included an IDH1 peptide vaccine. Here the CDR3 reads CASSPPAGTTDTQYF. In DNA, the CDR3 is TGTGCCAGCTCCCCTCCAGCGGGAACAACAGATACGCAGTATTTT.